The TCR beta chain under discussion was sequenced for a study of metastatic and nonmetastatic thyroid tumors. About the study: For malignant and benign thyroid patients, tumor or nodule tissue and blood were the sources whose repertoires were compared.

Per the authors' pipeline: The study took CDR3 differences across clinicopathological groups and made a distant-metastasis classifier for papillary thyroid cancer from them. TCRdb re-analyzed the PCR reads through MiXCR. What appears here as the V and J calls and clone size reflects TCRdb's work, not the paper's. This sample yields approximately 84,000 clones, of which 14% to 15% are seen a single time; roughly 3.6% belongs to the top ten. Overall study findings and caveats: Compared with benign nodules, malignant thyroid tumors were reported to have significantly higher TCR beta diversity in both blood and tumor.

Ten or more counts support this clone. No antigen is known for it. All patients were untreated before thyroid surgery. The sequenced sample consisted of blood. The sequence was collected from a female donor with papillary thyroid cancer or a benign thyroid nodule (not recorded which). Some clones in this sample may be carry-over from other donors' samples.

CDR3 nucleotides: TGTGCCAGCAGTGAATTGAGCGGGGGGCATGAGCAGTTCTTC. Residues: CASSELSGGHEQFF. The chain employs TRBV25-1 and TRBJ2-1; 9 nucleotides match TRBD2. V lost 1 base to trimming and J lost 8 bases; unmatched junction nucleotides: 3. The germline V gene has CDR1 MGHDK and CDR2 SYGVNS. The CDR3 runs 14 residues.